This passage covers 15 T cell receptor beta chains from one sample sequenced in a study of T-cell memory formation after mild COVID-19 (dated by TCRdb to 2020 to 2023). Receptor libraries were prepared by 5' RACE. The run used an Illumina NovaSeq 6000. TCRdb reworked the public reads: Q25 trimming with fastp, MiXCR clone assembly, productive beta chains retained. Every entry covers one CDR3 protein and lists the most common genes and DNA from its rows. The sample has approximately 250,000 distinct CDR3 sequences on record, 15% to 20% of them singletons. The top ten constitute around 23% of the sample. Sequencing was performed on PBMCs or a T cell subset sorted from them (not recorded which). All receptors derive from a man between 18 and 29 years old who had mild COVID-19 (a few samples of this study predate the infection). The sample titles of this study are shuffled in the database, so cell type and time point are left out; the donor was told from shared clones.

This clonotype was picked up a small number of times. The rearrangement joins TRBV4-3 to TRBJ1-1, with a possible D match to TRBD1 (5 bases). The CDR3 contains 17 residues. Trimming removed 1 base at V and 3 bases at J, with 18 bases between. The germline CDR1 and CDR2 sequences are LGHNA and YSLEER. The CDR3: CASSQVRDALGHTEAFF. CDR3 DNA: TGCGCCAGCAGCCAAGTCCGGGACGCACTGGGGCACACTGAAGCTTTCTTT.

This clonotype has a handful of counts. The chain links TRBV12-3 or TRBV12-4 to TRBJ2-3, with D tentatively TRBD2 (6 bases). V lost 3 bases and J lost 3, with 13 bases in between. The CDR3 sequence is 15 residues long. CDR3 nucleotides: TGTGCCAGCAGTTTCCTGGCGGGGCCGACAGATACGCAGTATTTT. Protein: CASSFLAGPTDTQYF.

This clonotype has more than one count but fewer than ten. The CDR3: CSARVSVGGRNQPQHF. The CDR3 region has the DNA TGCAGTGCTAGAGTATCCGTGGGGGGCCGGAATCAGCCCCAGCATTTT. The rearrangement uses TRBV20-1 and TRBJ1-5; possible D gene TRBD1, 6 bases. Between the trimmed V and J ends, which lost 1 base and 4 bases, there was a span of 17 bases. CDR3 length equals 16 residues. The germline V gene has CDR1 DFQATT and CDR2 SNEGSKA (reference sequence).

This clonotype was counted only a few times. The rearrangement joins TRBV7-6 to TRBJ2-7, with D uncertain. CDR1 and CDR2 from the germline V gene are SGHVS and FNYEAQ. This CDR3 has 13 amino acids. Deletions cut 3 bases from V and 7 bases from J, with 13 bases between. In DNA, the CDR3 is TGTGCCAGCAGCTTTGGTCAGTTCGGTGAGCAGTACTTC. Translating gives CASSFGQFGEQYF.

The CDR3 sequence is CASSRIGTESTDTQYF. In nucleotides, the CDR3 is TGCGCCAGCAGCCGTATCGGGACAGAGAGCACAGATACGCAGTATTTT. The gene calls are TRBV4-1 and TRBJ2-3, with 7 bases lining up with TRBD1. After removal of 4 bases from V and 0 bases from J, the junction contained 7 bases not matched to a gene. The length of the CDR3 is 16 residues. The germline V gene has CDR1 MGHRA and CDR2 YSYEKL.

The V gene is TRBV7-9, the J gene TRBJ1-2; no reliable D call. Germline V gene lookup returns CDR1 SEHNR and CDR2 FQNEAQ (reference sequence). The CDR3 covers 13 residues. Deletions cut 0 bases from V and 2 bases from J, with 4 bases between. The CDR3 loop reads CASSLADNYGYTF. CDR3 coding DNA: TGTGCCAGCAGCTTAGCCGACAACTATGGCTACACCTTC.

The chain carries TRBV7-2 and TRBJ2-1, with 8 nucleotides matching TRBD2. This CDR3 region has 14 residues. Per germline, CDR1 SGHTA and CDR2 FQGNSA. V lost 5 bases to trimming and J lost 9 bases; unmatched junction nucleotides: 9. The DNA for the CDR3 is TGTGCCAGCAGCACCCGGGGGGGCTCCCGTGAGCAGTTCTTC. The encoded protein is CASSTRGGSREQFF.

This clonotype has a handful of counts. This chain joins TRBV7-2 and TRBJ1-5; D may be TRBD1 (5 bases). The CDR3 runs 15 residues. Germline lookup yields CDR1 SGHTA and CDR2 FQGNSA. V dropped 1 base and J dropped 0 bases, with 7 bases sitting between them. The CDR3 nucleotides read TGTGCCAGCAGCTTAGGGGACGCTAGCAATCAGCCCCAGCATTTT. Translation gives CASSLGDASNQPQHF.

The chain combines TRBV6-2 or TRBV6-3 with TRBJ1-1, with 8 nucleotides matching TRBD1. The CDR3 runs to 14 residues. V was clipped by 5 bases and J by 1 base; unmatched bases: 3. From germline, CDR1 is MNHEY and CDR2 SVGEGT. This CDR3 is CASSGQGKNTEAFF. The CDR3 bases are TGTGCCAGCAGTGGACAGGGCAAGAACACTGAAGCTTTCTTT.

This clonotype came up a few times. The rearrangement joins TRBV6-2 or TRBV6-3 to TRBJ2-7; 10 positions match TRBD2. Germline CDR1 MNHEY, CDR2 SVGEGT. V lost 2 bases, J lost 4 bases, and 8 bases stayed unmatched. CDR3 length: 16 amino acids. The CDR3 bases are TGTGCCAGCAGTTACGGCCAGCGGGGGGGCCGGTACGAGCAGTACGTC. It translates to CASSYGQRGGRYEQYV.

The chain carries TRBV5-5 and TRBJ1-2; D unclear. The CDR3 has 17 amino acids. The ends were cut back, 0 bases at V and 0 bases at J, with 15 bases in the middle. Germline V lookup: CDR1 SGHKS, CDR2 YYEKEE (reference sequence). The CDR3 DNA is TGTGCCAGCAGCTTGGCCCCCGGGTCGGAGACTAACTATGGCTACACCTTC. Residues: CASSLAPGSETNYGYTF. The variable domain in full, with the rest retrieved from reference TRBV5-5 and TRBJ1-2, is DAGVTQSPTHLIKTRGQQVTLRCSPISGHKSVSWYQQVLGQGPQFIFQYYEKEERGRGNFPDRFSARQFPNYSSELNVNALLLGDSALYLCASSLAPGSETNYGYTFGSGTRLTVV.

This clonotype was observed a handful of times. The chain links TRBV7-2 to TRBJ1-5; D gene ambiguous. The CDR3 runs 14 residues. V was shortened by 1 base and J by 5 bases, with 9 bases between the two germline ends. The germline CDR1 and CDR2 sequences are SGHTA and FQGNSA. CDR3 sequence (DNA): TGTGCCAGCAGCTTAGGGGGTACCGATCAGCCCCAGCATTTT. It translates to CASSLGGTDQPQHF.

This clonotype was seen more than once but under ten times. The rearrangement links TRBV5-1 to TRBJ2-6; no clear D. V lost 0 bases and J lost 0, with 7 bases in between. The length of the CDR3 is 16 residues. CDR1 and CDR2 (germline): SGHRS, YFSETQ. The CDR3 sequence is CASSLGAGSGANVLTF. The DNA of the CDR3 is TGCGCCAGCAGCTTGGGGGCAGGCTCTGGGGCCAACGTCCTGACTTTC.

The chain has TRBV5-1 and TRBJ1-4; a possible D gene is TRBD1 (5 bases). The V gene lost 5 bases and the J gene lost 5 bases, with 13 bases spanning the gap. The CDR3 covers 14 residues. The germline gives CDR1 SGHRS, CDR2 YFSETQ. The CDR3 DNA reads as TGCGCCAGCAGTAGGGGACCGCCGAATGAAAAACTGTTTTTT. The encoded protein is CASSRGPPNEKLFF.

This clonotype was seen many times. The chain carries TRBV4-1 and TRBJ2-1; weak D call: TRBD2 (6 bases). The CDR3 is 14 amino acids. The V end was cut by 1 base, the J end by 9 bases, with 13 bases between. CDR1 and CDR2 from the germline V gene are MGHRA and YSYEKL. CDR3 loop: CASSQAVLAVEQFF. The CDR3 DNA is TGCGCCAGCAGCCAAGCGGTACTAGCTGTTGAGCAGTTCTTC.